The clone carrying this T cell receptor (beta chain) was seen repeatedly, ten times or more. The antigen remains unidentified. This entry belongs to a study of T-cell memory formation after mild COVID-19. General study results and limits: Clones that contracted from day 15 to 85 had balanced CD4/CD8; later expanders were CD4+ biased.

Each CDR3 protein is one row after TCRdb ran MiXCR on the 5' RACE reads. The repertoire holds roughly 560,000 distinct CDR3 sequences, with roughly 22% as singletons. The CDR3 sequence is 14 residues long. V shed 4 bases, J shed 1 base, and the junction held 4 bases outside the gene matches. CDR1 is SGHDT and CDR2 is YYEEEE in the germline V gene. The specimen sequenced was PBMCs or a T cell subset sorted from them (not recorded which). V gene TRBV5-6 combines with J gene TRBJ2-5; 7 bases agree with TRBD1. The sequence came from an adult woman who had mild COVID-19 (a few samples of this study predate the infection). Cell type and time point are not known. CDR3 in DNA: TGTGCCAGCAGCCCGGACAGGTTCCAAGAGACCCAGTACTTC. Translation gives CASSPDRFQETQYF.